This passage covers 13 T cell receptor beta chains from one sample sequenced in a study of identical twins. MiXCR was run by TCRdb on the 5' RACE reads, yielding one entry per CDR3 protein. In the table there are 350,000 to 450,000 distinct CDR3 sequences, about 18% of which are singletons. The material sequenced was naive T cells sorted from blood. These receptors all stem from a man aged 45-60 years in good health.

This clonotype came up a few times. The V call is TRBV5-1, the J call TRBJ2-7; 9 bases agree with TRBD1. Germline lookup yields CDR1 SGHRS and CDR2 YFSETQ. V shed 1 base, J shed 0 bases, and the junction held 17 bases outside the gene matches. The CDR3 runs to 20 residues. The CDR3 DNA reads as TGCGCCAGCAGCTTGACCAGGGACAGGGTGACGGGAGGAAGCTCCTACGAGCAGTACTTC. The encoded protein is CASSLTRDRVTGGSSYEQYF.

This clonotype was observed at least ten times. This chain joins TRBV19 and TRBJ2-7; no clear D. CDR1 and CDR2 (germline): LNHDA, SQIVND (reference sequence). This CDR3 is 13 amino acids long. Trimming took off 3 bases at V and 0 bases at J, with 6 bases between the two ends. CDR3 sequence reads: CASSMVGSYEQYF. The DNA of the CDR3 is TGTGCCAGTAGTATGGTGGGCTCCTACGAGCAGTACTTC. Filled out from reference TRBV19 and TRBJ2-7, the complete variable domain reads DGGITQSPKYLFRKEGQNVTLSCEQNLNHDAMYWYRQDPGQGLRLIYYSQIVNDFQKGDIAEGYSVSREKKESFPLTVTSAQKNPTAFYLCASSMVGSYEQYFGPGTRLTVT.

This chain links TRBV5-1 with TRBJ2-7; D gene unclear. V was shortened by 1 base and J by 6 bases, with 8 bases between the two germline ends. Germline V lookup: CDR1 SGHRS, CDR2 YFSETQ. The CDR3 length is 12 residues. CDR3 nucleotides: TGCGCCAGCAGCTTGATGGACGGCGAGCAGTACTTC. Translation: CASSLMDGEQYF.

The CDR3 is CASSRQGRRGTDTQYF. The CDR3 region has the DNA TGTGCCAGCAGCCGACAGGGGAGAAGAGGAACAGATACGCAGTATTTT. J is TRBJ2-3 and V is TRBV6-1; 8 bases map to TRBD1. V trimming: 6 bases; J trimming: 3 bases; junction bases outside the gene matches: 11. This CDR3 region has 16 residues. In germline, CDR1 is MNHNS, CDR2 SASEGT.

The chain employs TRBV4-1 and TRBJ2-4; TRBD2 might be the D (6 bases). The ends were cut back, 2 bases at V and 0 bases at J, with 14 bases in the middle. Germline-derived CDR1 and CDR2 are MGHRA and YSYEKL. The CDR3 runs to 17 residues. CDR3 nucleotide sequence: TGCGCCAGCAGCCAACGGGAGCGCAGGCTAGCCAAAAACATTCAGTACTTC. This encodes CASSQRERRLAKNIQYF.

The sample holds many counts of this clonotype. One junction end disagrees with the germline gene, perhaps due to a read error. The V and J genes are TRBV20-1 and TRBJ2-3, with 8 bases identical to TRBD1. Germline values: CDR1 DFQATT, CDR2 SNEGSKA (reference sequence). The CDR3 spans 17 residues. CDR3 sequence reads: CSARGWGDRGFADTQYF. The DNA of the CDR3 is TGCAGTGCCAGAGGCTGGGGTGACAGGGGTTTCGCAGATACGCAGTATTTT.

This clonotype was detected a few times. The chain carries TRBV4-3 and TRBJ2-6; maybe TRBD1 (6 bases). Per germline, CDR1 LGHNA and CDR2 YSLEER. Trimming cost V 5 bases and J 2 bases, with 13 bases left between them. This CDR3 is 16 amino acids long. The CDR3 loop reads CASSEFSGAGANVLTF. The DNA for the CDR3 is TGCGCCAGCAGCGAATTTTCAGGGGCTGGGGCCAACGTCCTGACTTTC.

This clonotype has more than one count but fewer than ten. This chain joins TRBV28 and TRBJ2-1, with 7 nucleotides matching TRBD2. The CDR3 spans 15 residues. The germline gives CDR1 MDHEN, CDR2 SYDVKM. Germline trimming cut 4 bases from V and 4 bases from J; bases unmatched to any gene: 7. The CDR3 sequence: CASSSLADGYNEQFF. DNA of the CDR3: TGTGCCAGCAGTTCTCTAGCGGATGGATACAATGAGCAGTTCTTC. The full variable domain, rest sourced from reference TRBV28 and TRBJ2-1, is DVKVTQSSRYLVKRTGEKVFLECVQDMDHENMFWYRQDPGLGLRLIYFSYDVKMKEKGDIPEGYSVSREKKERFSLILESASTNQTSMYLCASSSLADGYNEQFFGPGTRLTVL.

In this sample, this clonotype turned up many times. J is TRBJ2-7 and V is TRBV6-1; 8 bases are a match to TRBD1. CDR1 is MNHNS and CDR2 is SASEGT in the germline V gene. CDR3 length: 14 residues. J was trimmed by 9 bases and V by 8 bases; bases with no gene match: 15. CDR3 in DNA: TGTGCCAGCCGGGACAGGACCCGTGGGTTTGGGCAGTACTTC. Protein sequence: CASRDRTRGFGQYF.

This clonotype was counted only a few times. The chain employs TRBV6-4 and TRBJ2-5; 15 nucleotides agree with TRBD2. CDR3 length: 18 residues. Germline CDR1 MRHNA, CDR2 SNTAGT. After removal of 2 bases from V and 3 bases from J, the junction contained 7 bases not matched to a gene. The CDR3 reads CASSDPGLAGGRKETQYF. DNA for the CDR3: TGTGCCAGCAGTGACCCGGGACTAGCGGGAGGACGAAAAGAGACCCAGTACTTC.

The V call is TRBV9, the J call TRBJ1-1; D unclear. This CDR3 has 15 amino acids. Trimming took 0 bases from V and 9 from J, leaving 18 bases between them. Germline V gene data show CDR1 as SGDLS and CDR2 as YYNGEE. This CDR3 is CASSVASQQASQAFF. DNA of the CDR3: TGTGCCAGCAGCGTAGCGTCGCAGCAGGCCTCCCAAGCTTTCTTT.

DNA for the CDR3: TGTGCCAGCAGTGGTGCCAGGAGGGCCACAGATACGCAGTATTTT. The encoded protein is CASSGARRATDTQYF. This sequence joins TRBV6-1 and TRBJ2-3, with D perhaps matching TRBD2 (6 bases). Germline values: CDR1 MNHNS, CDR2 SASEGT. This CDR3 is built from 15 residues. Trimming stripped 4 bases from V and 2 bases from J, with 13 bases between.

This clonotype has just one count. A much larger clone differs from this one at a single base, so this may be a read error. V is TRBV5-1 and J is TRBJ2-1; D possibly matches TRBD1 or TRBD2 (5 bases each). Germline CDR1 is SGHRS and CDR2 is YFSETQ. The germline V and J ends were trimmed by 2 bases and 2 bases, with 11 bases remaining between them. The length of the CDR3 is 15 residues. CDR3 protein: CASSFGTATYNEQFF. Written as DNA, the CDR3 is TGCGCCAGCAGCTTCGGGACCGCAACCTACAATGAGCAGTTCTTC.